Following are 31 T cell receptor beta chains from one sample sequenced in a study of shared clonotypes between healthy human individuals. Some clones are missing from TCRdb's copy, which holds only in-frame ones; the method was immunoSEQ multiplex PCR. Of some 1 million clones detected, approximately 68% appear once; the ten largest clones hold approximately 1.5%. Sequencing was carried out using memory CD4+ T cells sorted from blood. The subset here: CD45RA-negative fraction. The receptors come from a man aged 18 to 29 in good health.

This clone was observed at least ten times. The chain recombines TRBV6-5 with TRBJ2-5; weak D call: TRBD1 (5 bases). Trimming took 6 bases from V and 4 from J, leaving 18 bases between them. Germline loops: CDR1 MNHEY, CDR2 SVGAGI. This CDR3 spans 15 amino acids. The CDR3 is CASRDTGWGAETQYF. DNA for the CDR3: TGTGCCAGCAGGGACACAGGTTGGGGTGCAGAGACCCAGTACTTC.

This chain's CDR3 is CASSFTGGTGFSYEQYF. The CDR3 bases are TGCGCCAGCAGCTTCACTGGGGGGACAGGATTTTCCTACGAGCAGTACTTC. This chain joins TRBV5-1 and TRBJ2-7; 8 bases line up with TRBD1. The CDR3 spans 17 residues. CDR1 and CDR2 from the germline V gene are SGHRS and YFSETQ. V shed 2 bases and J 1 base; nucleotides not matched to a gene: 11.

V is TRBV19 and J is TRBJ2-2, with a possible D match to TRBD2 (7 bases). In germline, CDR1 is LNHDA, CDR2 SQIVND (reference sequence). With 2 bases removed from V and 4 bases from J, the gap between germline ends came to 14 bases. The CDR3 consists of 16 residues. This chain's CDR3 is CASSIFRGAGTGELFF. CDR3 nucleotide sequence: TGTGCCAGTAGTATATTTCGGGGGGCCGGCACCGGGGAGCTGTTTTTT.

With regard to this clone: Other DNA sequences from this sample encode an identical CDR3 as well. The V gene is TRBV7-2, the J gene TRBJ1-5; TRBD1 aligns across 7 bases. V lost 5 bases to trimming and J lost 2 bases; unmatched junction nucleotides: 6. Germline loops: CDR1 SGHTA, CDR2 FQGNSA. The CDR3 is made up of 15 amino acids. CDR3 residues: CASSISGTGNQPQHF. DNA for the CDR3: TGTGCCAGCAGCATCTCCGGGACAGGCAATCAGCCCCAGCATTTT.

The chain uses TRBV7-2 and TRBJ1-2, with a tentative D call TRBD1 (5 bases). CDR1 is SGHTA, CDR2 FQGNSA, per germline. Trimming removed 2 bases from V and 1 base from J, with 20 bases in between. The CDR3 extends over 18 amino acids. CDR3 amino acids: CASSLTFRSGGINYGYTF. The CDR3, as DNA: TGTGCCAGCAGCTTAACATTTAGGAGTGGGGGGATTAACTATGGCTACACCTTC.

This clone occurred once. The chain joins TRBV4-3 to TRBJ2-2; no clear D. This CDR3 region has 15 residues. V lost 1 base and J 1 base, leaving 7 bases between the germline ends. CDR1 LGHNA and CDR2 YSLEER come from the germline V gene. Here the CDR3 reads CASSQVGGNTGELFF. CDR3 bases: TGCGCCAGCAGCCAAGTTGGTGGGAACACCGGGGAGCTGTTTTTT.

V is TRBV2 and J is TRBJ2-5; maybe TRBD2 (5 bases). Per the germline V gene, CDR1 is SNHLY and CDR2 is FYNNEI. The CDR3 has 13 residues. The V end was cut by 8 bases, the J end by 8 bases, with 18 bases between. In DNA form, the CDR3 reads TGTGCCAGCGGACTGGACCTAAGAGGCACCCAGTACTTC. It encodes CASGLDLRGTQYF.

This clone was seen only a few times. The chain recombines TRBV7-3 with TRBJ1-1, with D perhaps TRBD1 (5 bases). CDR3 length: 13 residues. The ends were cut back, 5 bases at V and 8 bases at J, with 15 bases in the middle. The germline CDR1 and CDR2 sequences are SGHTA and FQGTGA. Written as DNA, the CDR3 is TGTGCCAGCAGCCAAGGGGAGGGCAGGGAAGCTTTCTTT. This translates into CASSQGEGREAFF.

Worth noting for this clone: Possible read error: a much larger clone is one base away. The sample contains more than one DNA sequence encoding this CDR3. V usage is TRBV9 and J usage is TRBJ2-2; no clear D gene. The CDR3 runs to 12 residues. The germline V gene has CDR1 SGDLS and CDR2 YYNGEE. V was shortened by 4 bases and J by 1 base, with 2 bases between the two germline ends. For the CDR3, the DNA is TGTGCCAGCAGCTTGAACACCGGGGAGCTGTTTTTT. This encodes CASSLNTGELFF.

The V call is TRBV23-1, the J call TRBJ2-3; TRBD2 matches 13 bases. TRBV23-1 has ORF status, its function being uncertain. The CDR3 has 20 amino acids. J lost 2 bases, V lost 0 bases, and 11 bases had no gene match. The CDR3 region is CASSQSSLAGGPLDTDTQYF. CDR3 bases: TGCGCCAGCAGTCAATCGTCACTAGCGGGAGGGCCGCTGGACACAGATACGCAGTATTTT.

In the case of this clone: Other DNA sequences from this sample encode an identical CDR3 as well. The chain recombines TRBV19 with TRBJ1-6; 9 bases are shared with TRBD1. After removal of 8 bases from V and 7 bases from J, the junction contained 3 bases not matched to a gene. This CDR3 is built from 13 residues. Germline V lookup: CDR1 LNHDA, CDR2 SQIVND (reference sequence). The CDR3 sequence is CASSDRGNSPLHF. Here the CDR3 DNA reads TGTGCCAGTTCGGACAGGGGAAATTCACCCCTCCACTTT.

This clone showed up many times. The same CDR3 is also encoded by other DNA sequences in this sample. The chain recombines TRBV30 with TRBJ2-5, with D possibly being TRBD1 (6 bases). V dropped 0 bases and J dropped 4 bases, with 6 bases sitting between them. The CDR3 has 12 residues. CDR1 and CDR2 from the germline V gene are GTSNPN and SVGIG (reference sequence). The CDR3 is CAWSVQGETQYF. The CDR3 DNA reads as TGTGCCTGGAGTGTACAGGGAGAGACCCAGTACTTC.

The chain has TRBV10-3 and TRBJ2-7; 7 bases line up with TRBD1. Germline CDR1 ENHRY, CDR2 SYGVKD. With V trimmed by 4 bases and J by 11 bases, 8 bases remained unmatched. The CDR3 sequence is 12 residues long. DNA of the CDR3: TGTGCCATCAGTGGAGGGACAGACTCCAAGTACTTC. Encoded protein: CAISGGTDSKYF.

This clone was counted once. The chain joins TRBV7-2 to TRBJ1-1; D not resolved. Germline loops: CDR1 SGHTA, CDR2 FQGNSA. The CDR3 consists of 13 residues. Trimming pared 3 bases from V and 2 bases from J, leaving 7 bases between. Here the CDR3 DNA reads TGTGCCAGCAGCTTCCCCTACAACACTGAAGCTTTCTTT. It specifies CASSFPYNTEAFF. Drawing the rest from reference TRBV7-2 and TRBJ1-1, the complete variable domain is GAGVSQSPSNKVTEKGKDVELRCDPISGHTALYWYRQSLGQGLEFLIYFQGNSAPDKSGLPSDRFSAERTGGSVSTLTIQRTQQEDSAVYLCASSFPYNTEAFFGQGTRLTVV.

This rearrangement joins TRBV6-6 to TRBJ1-5, with D unresolved. CDR3 length: 16 residues. The V and J ends lost 4 bases and 2 bases respectively, with 15 bases between them. Germline V gene lookup returns CDR1 MNHNY and CDR2 SVGAGI (reference sequence). The CDR3 DNA is TGTGCCAGCAGTTCCCCTACCCCGACGGGCAATCAGCCCCAGCATTTT. It encodes CASSSPTPTGNQPQHF.

V is TRBV19 and J is TRBJ2-1, with 8 positions matching TRBD2. Germline lookup yields CDR1 LNHDA and CDR2 SQIVND (reference sequence). This CDR3 region has 15 residues. Trimming removed 5 bases from V and 3 bases from J; junction bases left unmatched: 6. The CDR3 DNA reads as TGTGCCAGTAGTCATTCGGGAGGGCTCTACAATGAGCAGTTCTTC. Amino acids: CASSHSGGLYNEQFF.

Details on this clone: The sample holds other DNA sequences that translate to the same CDR3. The rearrangement joins TRBV2 to TRBJ2-3; 12 positions match TRBD2. This CDR3 is 16 amino acids long. Unmatched junction bases numbered 5, after V lost 7 bases and J lost 0 bases. Germline V gene sequence: CDR1 SNHLY, CDR2 FYNNEI. Here the CDR3 DNA reads TGTGCCAGCACTAGGACTAGCGGGGTTAGCACAGATACGCAGTATTTT. Translated: CASTRTSGVSTDTQYF.

A few counts support this clone. The chain is built from TRBV2 and TRBJ2-1; D is unresolved. Looked up from germline, CDR1 is SNHLY and CDR2 is FYNNEI. This CDR3 comprises 15 residues. Trimming cost V 7 bases and J 0 bases, with 13 bases left between them. CDR3 protein: CASKGRQSSYNEQFF. As DNA, the CDR3 is TGTGCCAGCAAGGGTCGGCAGAGCTCCTACAATGAGCAGTTCTTC.

The chain carries TRBV28 and TRBJ1-2; D is uncertain. V lost 3 bases and J 4 bases, leaving 12 bases between the germline ends. Germline CDR1 is MDHEN and CDR2 is SYDVKM. The CDR3 spans 14 residues. The CDR3 DNA follows: TGTGCCAGCAGTTTGATTGCCAGGTCCTATGGCTACACCTTC. Its translation is CASSLIARSYGYTF.

This clone was seen a single time. V and J are TRBV2 and TRBJ1-4; no definite D call. V shed 7 bases and J shed 4 bases, with 10 bases lying between them. This CDR3 has 13 residues. Looked up from germline, CDR1 is SNHLY and CDR2 is FYNNEI. In DNA form, the CDR3 reads TGTGCCAGCATTGCAGATTATAATGAAAAACTGTTTTTT. Translated, it gives CASIADYNEKLFF.

This chain joins TRBV5-1 and TRBJ2-5; D is ambiguous. The V end was cut by 4 bases, the J end by 1 base, with 14 bases between. There are 15 residues in the CDR3. Germline CDR1 SGHRS, CDR2 YFSETQ. The CDR3 DNA reads TGCGCCAGCAGCGTTGCAATTGGGTTCCAAGAGACCCAGTACTTC. It specifies CASSVAIGFQETQYF.

Details on this clone: A much larger clone lies a single base off, so this may be a read error. This chain joins TRBV6-1 and TRBJ1-2; D gene ambiguous. V was trimmed by 2 bases and J by 2 bases, leaving 6 bases between them. Germline CDR1 and CDR2: MNHNS and SASEGT. CDR3 size: 13 residues. CDR3 sequence: CASSETENYGYTF. The DNA for the CDR3 is TGTGCCAGCAGTGAAACAGAAAACTATGGCTACACCTTC.

The chain joins TRBV7-9 to TRBJ1-1; D is ambiguous. This CDR3 region has 13 residues. Trimming took off 5 bases at V and 1 base at J, with 8 bases between the two ends. CDR1 is SEHNR, CDR2 FQNEAQ, per germline (reference sequence). DNA for the CDR3: TGTGCCAGCAGCGCGGAGGGGAACACTGAAGCTTTCTTT. It codes for CASSAEGNTEAFF.

This clone was seen a handful of times. The J gene is TRBJ1-5, the V gene TRBV2; 7 bases map to TRBD1. V trimming: 6 bases; J trimming: 11 bases; junction bases outside the gene matches: 10. The CDR3 covers 13 residues. Germline V gene data show CDR1 as SNHLY and CDR2 as FYNNEI. CDR3 region: CASREDRKIAQHF. For the CDR3, the DNA is TGTGCCAGCAGGGAGGACAGGAAGATCGCCCAGCATTTT.

The rearrangement uses TRBV9 and TRBJ2-2; D uncertain. Germline CDR1 is SGDLS and CDR2 is YYNGEE. CDR3 size: 17 residues. Trimming stripped 5 bases from V and 4 bases from J, with 21 bases between. CDR3 sequence: CASSSRVTATGTGELFF. The DNA for the CDR3 is TGTGCCAGCAGTTCTAGAGTCACCGCTACGGGCACCGGGGAGCTGTTTTTT.

This chain joins TRBV5-6 and TRBJ1-4; D is uncertain. Germline assignment: CDR1 SGHDT and CDR2 YYEEEE. The V gene lost 4 bases and the J gene lost 5 bases, with 18 bases spanning the gap. The CDR3 length is 16 residues. The CDR3 sequence: CASSPLDTSSNEKLFF. CDR3 DNA: TGTGCCAGCAGCCCCCTCGACACCAGCTCCAATGAAAAACTGTTTTTT.

The V gene is TRBV9, the J gene TRBJ2-5, with 14 bases matching TRBD2. V dropped 5 bases and J dropped 4; count of bases not matched to a gene: 7. This CDR3 has 16 amino acids. The V gene's germline CDR1 is SGDLS and CDR2 YYNGEE. The CDR3 nucleotides are TGTGCCAGCAGTGGACTAGCGGGAGGCACGGGAGAGACCCAGTACTTC. Its protein is CASSGLAGGTGETQYF.

The chain uses TRBV10-3 and TRBJ1-2; D is undetermined. Trimming removed 5 bases at V and 2 bases at J, with 12 bases between. Germline V lookup: CDR1 ENHRY, CDR2 SYGVKD. The CDR3 is 14 residues long. DNA of the CDR3: TGTGCCATCAGTAATGATGGGTCAAACTATGGCTACACCTTC. It is translated as CAISNDGSNYGYTF.

The chain joins TRBV5-6 to TRBJ2-3; the D gene is possibly TRBD1 (5 bases). Trimming stripped 4 bases from V and 6 bases from J, with 15 bases between. CDR3 length: 14 amino acids. Looked up from germline, CDR1 is SGHDT and CDR2 is YYEEEE. The CDR3: CASSRTANRDTQYF. In nucleotides, the CDR3 is TGTGCCAGCAGCCGGACGGCAAACAGGGATACGCAGTATTTT.

Worth noting for this clone: At one of its ends the junction is not consistent with the germline gene, which may arise from a read error. The V and J genes are TRBV28 and TRBJ2-7; possibly TRBD2 for D (6 bases). CDR3 length: 11 residues. The V gene's germline CDR1 is MDHEN and CDR2 SYDVKM. The CDR3 region is CASTAGPLVDF. CDR3 sequence (DNA): TGTGCCAGCACCGCGGGGCCATTAGTAGACTTC.

The rearrangement joins TRBV18 to TRBJ1-4; D is ambiguous. The CDR3 has 16 amino acids. The germline CDR1 and CDR2 sequences are KGHSH and LQKENI. V gave up 3 bases and J gave up 3 bases, with 14 bases separating them. CDR3 bases: TGTGCCAGCTCACCGTGGGCACTGGGAGCTAATGAAAAACTGTTTTTT. This encodes CASSPWALGANEKLFF.